This T cell receptor beta chain was recovered during a study of vaccination and CD4 T cells after COVID-19. Study-wide context: At a median roughly 100 days (range 35 to 161) after diagnosis, post-COVID samples were drawn.

Sequencing of DNA taken from cultured CD4+ T cells relied on the Oncomine TCR Beta short-read assay. Scientists extracted genomic DNA from CD4+ T cells grown in culture. A single record per CDR3 protein comes from TCRdb applying MiXCR to the PCR reads. Seen here are about 21,000 distinct CDR3 sequences, about 52% observed once, and the top ten hold 4.6%. Indicated treatment: approximately nine-day PBMC culture with coronavirus spike peptide pools or control peptides (ViraFEST assay). Once peptide pools had expanded antigen-specific T cells, ViraFEST sequenced TCRs. Germline V gives CDR1 DFQATT, CDR2 SNEGSKA (reference sequence). The CDR3 runs 13 residues. Trimming took off 6 bases at V and 7 bases at J, with 16 bases between the two ends. Findings and limits, study-wide: The study sampled relatively few convalescent patients and omitted early post-infection timepoints.

As to this clonotype: Its antigen is unknown.

The source of this sequence is a human donor who had recovered from COVID-19. The source material was CD4+ T cells from blood, cultured in vitro. The V and J genes are TRBV20-1 and TRBJ2-1, with D possibly being TRBD2 (5 bases). This chain's CDR3 is CSAPDRPGNEQFF. In DNA form, the CDR3 reads TGCAGTGCCCCGGACCGTCCGGGGAATGAGCAGTTCTTC.